A single sample is the source of the 31 T cell receptor beta chains below, sequenced in a study of T cells in localized non-small cell lung cancer. Profiling relied on immunoSEQ multiplex PCR, and the TCRdb table lists in-frame clones only, not all of them. Of tens of thousands of clones detected, 80% to 90% appear once; the ten largest clones hold 20% to 25%. The sequencing used peripheral blood, collected before any cancer treatment. The origin of the receptors is a man between 35 and 75 years old with stage I squamous cell lung carcinoma.

The J gene is TRBJ1-2, the V gene TRBV7-9, with D maybe TRBD1 (6 bases). CDR1 SEHNR and CDR2 FQNEAQ come from the germline V gene (reference sequence). The CDR3 length is 14 residues. V dropped 1 base and J dropped 5 bases, with 11 bases sitting between them. The CDR3 DNA reads TGTGCCAGCAGCTTAGTTGGACAGAGTTATGGCTACACCTTC. Its translation is CASSLVGQSYGYTF.

This sequence joins TRBV7-2 and TRBJ2-1; D gene unclear. V was clipped by 1 base and J by 7 bases, with 8 bases between them. The CDR3 has 13 residues. The V gene's germline CDR1 is SGHTA and CDR2 FQGNSA. CDR3: CASSLDYLNEQFF. The CDR3, as DNA: TGTGCCAGCAGCTTAGACTACCTAAATGAGCAGTTCTTC.

The count of this clone is one. The chain has TRBV4-3 and TRBJ2-1; the D gene is possibly TRBD2 (6 bases). The V end was cut by 0 bases, the J end by 5 bases, with 14 bases between. The CDR3 spans 16 residues. Germline loops: CDR1 LGHNA, CDR2 YSLEER. The CDR3, as DNA: TGCGCCAGCAGCCAAGAGATGAGTTGGGGGGACAATGAGCAGTTCTTC. Its translation: CASSQEMSWGDNEQFF.

This sequence joins TRBV28 and TRBJ1-1; D unclear. V gave up 5 bases and J gave up 1 base, with 14 bases separating them. The CDR3 sequence is 15 residues long. CDR1 MDHEN and CDR2 SYDVKM come from the germline V gene. The CDR3 loop reads CASSVLFARNTEAFF. CDR3 nucleotides: TGTGCCAGCAGTGTATTATTCGCCAGGAACACTGAAGCTTTCTTT. Looking up the rest from reference TRBV28 and TRBJ1-1 gives the full variable domain: DVKVTQSSRYLVKRTGEKVFLECVQDMDHENMFWYRQDPGLGLRLIYFSYDVKMKEKGDIPEGYSVSREKKERFSLILESASTNQTSMYLCASSVLFARNTEAFFGQGTRLTVV.

The gene calls are TRBV9 and TRBJ2-1; 8 bases map to TRBD1. Germline assignment: CDR1 SGDLS and CDR2 YYNGEE. The V and J ends lost 4 bases and 4 bases, in that order; junction bases with no gene match: 7. This CDR3 comprises 15 residues. CDR3 in amino acids: CASSPRTGSYNEQFF. CDR3 coding DNA: TGTGCCAGCAGCCCCCGGACAGGGAGTTACAATGAGCAGTTCTTC.

This sequence joins TRBV19 and TRBJ2-5; 8 bases are a match to TRBD2. CDR3 size: 13 residues. Germline CDR1 is LNHDA and CDR2 is SQIVND (reference sequence). The junction had 7 bases not matched to a gene; V was cut back by 9 bases and J by 4 bases. The CDR3 loop reads CASTTGLGETQYF. The DNA for the CDR3 is TGTGCCAGCACAACGGGACTAGGAGAGACCCAGTACTTC.

The chain joins TRBV19 to TRBJ1-1; no firm D call. Trimming stripped 0 bases from V and 1 base from J, with 9 bases between. The CDR3 length is 15 residues. Germline CDR1 and CDR2: LNHDA and SQIVND (reference sequence). CDR3: CASSIDVGGNTEAFF. CDR3 sequence (DNA): TGTGCCAGTAGTATAGATGTCGGCGGGAACACTGAAGCTTTCTTT.

The rearrangement uses TRBV19 and TRBJ2-3, with TRBD2 as a possible D gene (5 bases). Trimming shortened V by 5 bases and J by 2 bases, and 11 bases separated the two germline ends. The CDR3 covers 14 residues. The germline V gene encodes CDR1 LNHDA and CDR2 SQIVND (reference sequence). Written as DNA, the CDR3 is TGTGCCAGTAGTTTCAGCGGAACCACAGATACGCAGTATTTT. Its translation is CASSFSGTTDTQYF.

The gene calls are TRBV4-1 and TRBJ2-5, with unresolved D. The CDR3 sequence is 13 residues long. The V gene lost 7 bases and the J gene lost 1 base, with 10 bases spanning the gap. Germline V gene sequence: CDR1 MGHRA, CDR2 YSYEKL. CDR3 nucleotides: TGCGCCAGCAAAGAGGCAGCCCAAGAGACCCAGTACTTC. Its translation is CASKEAAQETQYF.

V usage is TRBV15 and J usage is TRBJ1-2; D is undetermined. Trimming pared 0 bases from V and 8 bases from J, leaving 10 bases between. CDR3 size: 13 residues. Germline CDR1 reads LNHNV; CDR2 reads YYDKDF (reference sequence). Here the CDR3 reads CATSRDLLTGYTF. DNA for the CDR3: TGTGCCACCAGCAGAGACCTACTGACAGGCTACACCTTC.

J is TRBJ2-3 and V is TRBV15; D is unclear. This CDR3 is built from 15 residues. Trimming stripped 5 bases from V and 2 bases from J, with 14 bases between. The germline V gene has CDR1 LNHNV and CDR2 YYDKDF (reference sequence). CDR3 bases: TGTGCCACCAGCTTGAACAGAGTTCCCACAGATACGCAGTATTTT. Translating gives CATSLNRVPTDTQYF.

The chain carries TRBV20-1 and TRBJ2-5; 8 bases fit TRBD1. This CDR3 has 11 amino acids. Unmatched junction bases numbered 2, after V lost 7 bases and J lost 4 bases. The germline V gene encodes CDR1 DFQATT and CDR2 SNEGSKA (reference sequence). CDR3 loop: CSGQGPETQYF. CDR3 DNA: TGCAGTGGACAGGGGCCAGAGACCCAGTACTTC.

This clone was found once. This chain links TRBV19 with TRBJ2-3; D uncertain. Germline V gene lookup returns CDR1 LNHDA and CDR2 SQIVND (reference sequence). V was clipped by 6 bases and J by 5 bases, with 9 bases between them. This CDR3 contains 12 residues. CDR3 coding DNA: TGTGCCAGTAGATCCGGTGGAGATACGCAGTATTTT. Translated: CASRSGGDTQYF.

The genes are TRBV7-3 and TRBJ2-3, with a weak D call TRBD1 (6 bases). The germline gives CDR1 SGHTA, CDR2 FQGTGA. Trimming took 7 bases from V and 2 from J, leaving 22 bases between them. The CDR3 contains 17 residues. In DNA, the CDR3 is TGTGCCAGCACCCCTGGTAGGGGGAGAGGTAACACAGATACGCAGTATTTT. This gives the protein CASTPGRGRGNTDTQYF.

The chain employs TRBV6-5 and TRBJ2-7; 8 bases are a match to TRBD2. Unmatched junction bases numbered 12, after V lost 6 bases and J lost 5 bases. Germline-derived CDR1 and CDR2 are MNHEY and SVGAGI. The CDR3 loop spans 15 amino acids. This CDR3 reads CASRQSGSRLHEQYF. CDR3 nucleotide sequence: TGTGCCAGCAGGCAGAGCGGGAGTCGGCTCCACGAGCAGTACTTC.

The J gene is TRBJ2-7, the V gene TRBV6-6; weak D call: TRBD1 (5 bases). V gave up 6 bases and J gave up 4 bases, with 19 bases separating them. Per germline, CDR1 MNHNY and CDR2 SVGAGI (reference sequence). This CDR3 contains 15 residues. The CDR3 sequence: CASRSTGLVDYEQYF. For the CDR3, the DNA is TGTGCCAGCAGGTCCACAGGCTTGGTAGATTACGAGCAGTACTTC.

The chain recombines TRBV2 with TRBJ1-2; D is possibly TRBD1 (6 bases). The CDR3 is 13 amino acids. The V end lost 10 bases, the J end lost 8 bases, and 20 bases lay between the germline ends. Germline CDR1 and CDR2: SNHLY and FYNNEI. CDR3 bases: TGTGCCACCTTAAACATCTTCGGGGGCGGCTACACCTTC. Its protein is CATLNIFGGGYTF.

This chain links TRBV11-2 with TRBJ2-5; D is unclear. Germline loops: CDR1 SGHAT, CDR2 FQNNGV. V shed 1 base and J shed 1 base, with 4 bases lying between them. The CDR3 extends over 13 amino acids. Here the CDR3 reads CASSLAVQETQYF. CDR3 coding DNA: TGTGCCAGCAGCTTAGCAGTCCAAGAGACCCAGTACTTC.

The sample holds one count of this clone. CDR3 loop: CASSLVGGSNEQFF. The CDR3 DNA sequence: TGTGCCAGCAGCTTAGTAGGAGGTAGCAATGAGCAGTTCTTC. The V gene is TRBV7-2, the J gene TRBJ2-1, with D possibly being TRBD2 (5 bases). V was trimmed by 1 base and J by 6 bases, leaving 10 bases between them. Germline CDR1 SGHTA, CDR2 FQGNSA. CDR3 length: 14 residues.

The chain carries TRBV2 and TRBJ1-4, with 8 bases that match TRBD1. Germline V lookup: CDR1 SNHLY, CDR2 FYNNEI. CDR3 length equals 16 residues. Trimming took 6 bases from V and 1 from J; bases not matched to a gene: 7. CDR3 residues: CASRTGTGQTNEKLFF. CDR3 DNA: TGTGCCAGCAGGACCGGGACAGGACAAACTAATGAAAAACTGTTTTTT. Looking up the rest from reference TRBV2 and TRBJ1-4 gives the full variable domain: EPEVTQTPSHQVTQMGQEVILRCVPISNHLYFYWYRQILGQKVEFLVSFYNNEISEKSEIFDDQFSVERPDGSNFTLKIRSTKLEDSAMYFCASRTGTGQTNEKLFFGSGTQLSVL.

The genes are TRBV18 and TRBJ1-4, with D uncertain. The CDR3 is 15 residues long. The germline V gene encodes CDR1 KGHSH and CDR2 LQKENI. V was clipped by 5 bases and J by 3 bases, with 13 bases between them. The CDR3 is CASSMADASNEKLFF. CDR3 nucleotide sequence: TGTGCCAGCTCAATGGCAGATGCCTCTAATGAAAAACTGTTTTTT.

The DNA of the CDR3 is TGTGCCAGCAGTGAATTTGGGCCGCGGGTCGATGGCTACACCTTC. This translates into CASSEFGPRVDGYTF. The chain has TRBV2 and TRBJ1-2; D is undetermined. From germline, CDR1 is SNHLY and CDR2 FYNNEI. The CDR3 runs to 15 residues. V lost 2 bases and J lost 6, with 16 bases in between.

The chain links TRBV9 to TRBJ2-7, with TRBD2 matching 9 bases. The CDR3 is 14 residues long. From germline, CDR1 is SGDLS and CDR2 YYNGEE. V lost 0 bases and J lost 6; bases outside the gene matches: 4. This CDR3 is CASSVVAGATEQYF. CDR3 DNA sequence: TGTGCCAGCAGCGTAGTAGCGGGAGCGACCGAGCAGTACTTC.

This chain joins TRBV28 and TRBJ2-1; the match to TRBD2 covers 11 bases. The length of the CDR3 is 13 residues. Germline V CDR1 and CDR2: MDHEN, SYDVKM. Trimming cost V 10 bases and J 5 bases; bases outside gene matches: 4. The CDR3 DNA is TGTGCCACAGGGACTAGCGGAAACAATGAGCAGTTCTTC. It is translated as CATGTSGNNEQFF. The full variable domain, with the rest looked up from reference TRBV28 and TRBJ2-1, is DVKVTQSSRYLVKRTGEKVFLECVQDMDHENMFWYRQDPGLGLRLIYFSYDVKMKEKGDIPEGYSVSREKKERFSLILESASTNQTSMYLCATGTSGNNEQFFGPGTRLTVL.

This rearrangement joins TRBV5-6 to TRBJ2-3; possibly TRBD1 for D (6 bases). The CDR3 sequence is 17 residues long. The germline V gene has CDR1 SGHDT and CDR2 YYEEEE. V lost 2 bases and J 6 bases, leaving 22 bases between the germline ends. CDR3 protein: CASSFLQGEVKWDTQYF. In DNA, the CDR3 is TGTGCCAGCAGCTTCTTACAGGGAGAGGTTAAGTGGGATACGCAGTATTTT.

The chain carries TRBV5-1 and TRBJ2-7; D ambiguous. The germline CDR1 and CDR2 sequences are SGHRS and YFSETQ. V was shortened by 0 bases and J by 1 base, with 11 bases between the two germline ends. The CDR3 length is 15 residues. The CDR3 DNA is TGCGCCAGCAGCTTGGGACCCGCAACTTCCTACGAGCAGTACTTC. This gives the protein CASSLGPATSYEQYF.

The chain joins TRBV18 to TRBJ2-5, with 10 bases identical to TRBD1. Germline lookup yields CDR1 KGHSH and CDR2 LQKENI. Trimming took 3 bases from V and 5 from J; bases not matched to a gene: 6. This CDR3 spans 15 amino acids. As DNA, the CDR3 is TGTGCCAGCTCACCCGGACAGGGGGGGTCGGAGACCCAGTACTTC. Protein: CASSPGQGGSETQYF. Combining the CDR3 with reference TRBV18 and TRBJ2-5 gives the whole variable domain NAGVMQNPRHLVRRRGQEARLRCSPMKGHSHVYWYRQLPEEGLKFMVYLQKENIIDESGMPKERFSAEFPKEGPSILRIQQVVRGDSAAYFCASSPGQGGSETQYFGPGTRLLVL.

The genes are TRBV5-4 and TRBJ2-2; the D gene is possibly TRBD2 (5 bases). Deletions cut 2 bases from V and 0 bases from J, with 11 bases between. Germline V lookup: CDR1 SGHNT, CDR2 YYREEE (reference sequence). There are 16 residues in the CDR3. The DNA of the CDR3 is TGTGCCAGCAGCTTCCTCGGGGAGTCGAACACCGGGGAGCTGTTTTTT. This codes for CASSFLGESNTGELFF. The full variable domain, in which reference TRBV5-4 and TRBJ2-2 provide the parts outside the CDR3, is ETGVTQSPTHLIKTRGQQVTLRCSSQSGHNTVSWYQQALGQGPQFIFQYYREEENGRGNFPPRFSGLQFPNYSSELNVNALELDDSALYLCASSFLGESNTGELFFGEGSRLTVL.

The chain is built from TRBV28 and TRBJ2-7, with no clear D. The CDR3 runs to 13 residues. Deletions cut 4 bases from V and 4 bases from J, with 11 bases between. Germline V gene lookup returns CDR1 MDHEN and CDR2 SYDVKM. As DNA, the CDR3 is TGTGCCAGCAGTTCCTTCGGCCCGTACGAGCAGTACTTC. Amino acids: CASSSFGPYEQYF.

The V and J genes are TRBV5-1 and TRBJ2-5, with a weak D call TRBD1 (6 bases). The CDR3 sequence is 16 residues long. The germline V and J ends were trimmed by 2 bases and 2 bases, with 16 bases remaining between them. Germline values: CDR1 SGHRS, CDR2 YFSETQ. The CDR3, as DNA: TGCGCCAGCAGCTTCTCGCGCCCGAGGGGGCAAGAGACCCAGTACTTC. Translated, it gives CASSFSRPRGQETQYF.

The gene calls are TRBV11-2 and TRBJ1-2; D unresolved. There are 12 residues in the CDR3. Trimming stripped 0 bases from V and 4 bases from J, with 3 bases between. Germline V gene lookup returns CDR1 SGHAT and CDR2 FQNNGV. CDR3 loop: CASSLERYGYTF. CDR3 sequence (DNA): TGTGCCAGCAGCTTAGAGCGCTATGGCTACACCTTC.